This T cell receptor (beta chain) was retrieved from a study of T cells expressing NK-cell markers. The length of the CDR3 is 15 residues. Germline V gene sequence: CDR1 MGHRA, CDR2 YSYEKL. One entry per CDR3 protein, without DNA, is what TCRdb gives after re-calling the 5' RACE reads. The data include 150,000 or so distinct CDR3 sequences; the top ten clones carry 37%. Sequencing was carried out using blood T cells: a sorted CD56 or NKG2C T cell subset, CD4+ or CD8+ T cells, or bulk PBMC T cells (not recorded which). This receptor was obtained from a woman in her forties or fifties in good health. The V gene is TRBV4-1, the J gene TRBJ2-7; TCRdb's D gene call, TRBD2, goes unchecked for lack of DNA. The CDR3 region is CASSLGAGSGYEQYF.